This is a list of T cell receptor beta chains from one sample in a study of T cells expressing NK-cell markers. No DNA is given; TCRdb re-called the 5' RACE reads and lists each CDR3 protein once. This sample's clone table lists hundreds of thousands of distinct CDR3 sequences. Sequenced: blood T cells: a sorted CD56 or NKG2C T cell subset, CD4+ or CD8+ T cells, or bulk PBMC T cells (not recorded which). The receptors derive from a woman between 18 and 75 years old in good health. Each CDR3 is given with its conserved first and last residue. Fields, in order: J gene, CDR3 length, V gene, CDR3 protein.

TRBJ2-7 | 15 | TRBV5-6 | CASSLQGTFSYEQYF
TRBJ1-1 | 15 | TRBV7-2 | CASNSRRARDTEAFF
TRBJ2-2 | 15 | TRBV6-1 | CASTHPAPNTGELFF
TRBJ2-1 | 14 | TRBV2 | CASSTGTVYNEQFF
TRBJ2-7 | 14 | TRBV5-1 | CASSRNMDSYEQYF
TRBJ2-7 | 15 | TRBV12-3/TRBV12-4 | CASSFVASGSYEQYF
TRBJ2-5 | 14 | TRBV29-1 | CSVEPLGSLETQYF
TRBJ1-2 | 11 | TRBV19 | CASSNLRGYTF
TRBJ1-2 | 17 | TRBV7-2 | CASSLVAIDRGLYGYTF
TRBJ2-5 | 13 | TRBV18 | CASSPLHPETQYF
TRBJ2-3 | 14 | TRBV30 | CAWMPGLSTDTQYF
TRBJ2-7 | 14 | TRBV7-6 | CASSGSTHTYEQYF
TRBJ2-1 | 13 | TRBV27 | CASRRTGSYEQFF
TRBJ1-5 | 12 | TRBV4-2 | CASSQGNQPQHF
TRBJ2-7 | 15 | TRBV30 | CAWNGVAGRSYEQYF
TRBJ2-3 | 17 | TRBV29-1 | CSVRGTAEAGSTDTQYF
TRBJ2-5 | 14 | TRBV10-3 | CAIKGSGKQETQYF
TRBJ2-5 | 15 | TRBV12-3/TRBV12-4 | CASSPEGARGETQYF
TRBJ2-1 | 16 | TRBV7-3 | CASSKSPDRGYNEQFF
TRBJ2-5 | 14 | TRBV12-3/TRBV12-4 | CASSGGTGKETQYF
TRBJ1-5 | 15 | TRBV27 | CASSSMALPHQPQHF
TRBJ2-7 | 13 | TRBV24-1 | CATSLAGENEQYF
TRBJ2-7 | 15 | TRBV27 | CASSLSSGSSYEQYF
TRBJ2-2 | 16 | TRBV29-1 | CSVAGLPLLPAGELFF
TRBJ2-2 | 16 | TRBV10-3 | CAIRQSGTGVTGELFF
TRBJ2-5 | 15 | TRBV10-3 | CAISASGDREETQYF
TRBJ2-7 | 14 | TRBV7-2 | CASSLAPGHYEQYF
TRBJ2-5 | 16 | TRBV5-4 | CASSLAVGGSGETQYF
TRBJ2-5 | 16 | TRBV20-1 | CSARRGGGSLQETQYF